This entry concerns a single T cell receptor (beta chain). Its antigen is unknown. These data are taken from a study of T-cell reconstitution after alpha-beta-depleted transplantation in children. Study-wide results and caveats: Surviving recipient cells, namely T cells and thymic progenitors, were the source of high day-60 TCRbeta diversity in some patients.

Unique molecular identifiers were used to barcode this TCRbeta library. In TCRdb, the PCR reads were re-called with MiXCR into one record per CDR3 protein. The repertoire includes 750,000 to 950,000 distinct CDR3 sequences, roughly 15% of them detected once, and just under 5% sits in the top ten. Here the sequenced sample was PBMCs, mostly from graft donor cells, taken 360 days after TCRalphabeta/CD19-depleted stem cell transplant. This receptor was obtained from a male patient younger than 18 who had a stem cell transplant for acute lymphoblastic leukemia, so the T cells may come from the graft donor.

CDR3 nucleotide sequence: TGCGCCAGCAGCTTCACAGGGACCTTAGCGGGGGATGTATCGTGGAGCTCCTACAATGAGCAGTTCTTC. Translation gives CASSFTGTLAGDVSWSSYNEQFF. This chain connects TRBV5-1 to TRBJ2-1; 9 nucleotides agree with TRBD2. This CDR3 contains 23 residues. J was trimmed by 0 bases and V by 2 bases; bases with no gene match: 24. Germline V lookup: CDR1 SGHRS, CDR2 YFSETQ.